The clone carrying this T cell receptor (beta chain) was seen repeatedly, ten times or more. The V end lost 5 bases, the J end lost 2 bases, and 16 bases lay between the germline ends. This CDR3 is 15 amino acids long. The germline V gene has CDR1 LNHDA and CDR2 SQIVND (reference sequence). Amplification of TCR beta CDR3 regions used RNA transcripts. Amplification began with first-round RT-PCR using HTBI primers, then second-round multiplex PCR was performed. TCRdb re-called the multiplex PCR reads with MiXCR, one entry per CDR3 protein. Among about 380,000 distinct CDR3 sequences, just over 15% were seen once, and the ten largest hold 5.5% to 7%. If no ophthalmopathy appeared within 18 months of follow-up, hyperthyroidism was termed stable. Isolation of PBMCs was performed using 10 ml of fresh peripheral blood. This specimen comes from a study of Graves' ophthalmopathy and Graves' hyperthyroidism.

Material: peripheral blood. This sequence joins TRBV19 and TRBJ2-7; weak D call: TRBD1 (6 bases). The origin of this receptor is a woman in her late teens or twenties with stable Graves' hyperthyroidism. CDR3 nucleotides: TGTGCCAGTAGTCCAAGGGGACATGACCCCTACGAGCAGTACTTC. Amino acid sequence: CASSPRGHDPYEQYF.